Listed here are 27 T cell receptor beta chains from one sample, sequenced in a study of T cells in Graves' hyperthyroidism and ophthalmopathy. Authors of the study amplified TCR beta CDR3 regions from RNA transcripts. The HTBI set primed first-round TCR CDR3 RT-PCR. TCRdb reanalysed the multiplex PCR reads using MiXCR and keeps one entry per CDR3 protein. The sample has roughly 550,000 distinct CDR3 sequences; 15% to 20% are singletons. Material: blood. These TCRs come from a woman in her 30s with Graves' ophthalmopathy.

The chain combines TRBV7-9 with TRBJ2-7; possible D gene TRBD2, 7 bases. This CDR3 is built from 14 residues. V lost 1 base and J lost 6, with 13 bases in between. Germline V gene sequence: CDR1 SEHNR, CDR2 FQNEAQ (reference sequence). Written as DNA, the CDR3 is TGTGCCAGCAGCTTAGGTGGGGGGGCGGTCGAGCAGTACTTC. Amino acids: CASSLGGGAVEQYF. Full variable domain (rest looked up from reference TRBV7-9 and TRBJ2-7): DTGVSQNPRHKITKRGQNVTFRCDPISEHNRLYWYRQTLGQGPEFLTYFQNEAQLEKSRLLSDRFSAERPKGSFSTLEIQRTEQGDSAMYLCASSLGGGAVEQYFGPGTRLTVT.

The genes are TRBV6-5 and TRBJ2-7; 8 nucleotides match TRBD2. This CDR3 region has 16 residues. Germline CDR1 MNHEY, CDR2 SVGAGI. Unmatched junction bases numbered 4, after V lost 0 bases and J lost 0 bases. CDR3 in amino acids: CASSYSISGISYEQYF. The CDR3 nucleotides read TGTGCCAGCAGTTACTCGATTAGCGGGATCTCCTACGAGCAGTACTTC.

This clonotype was seen ten or more times. This chain joins TRBV5-1 and TRBJ2-1; 8 bases map to TRBD1. The V gene end was trimmed by 3 bases and the J gene end by 7 bases; junction bases not matched to a gene: 9. Germline CDR1 SGHRS, CDR2 YFSETQ. The CDR3 is made up of 15 amino acids. CDR3 DNA sequence: TGCGCCAGCAGCTCGGGACAGGCGACGAGTAATGAGCAGTTCTTC. Translated: CASSSGQATSNEQFF.

In this sample, this clonotype turned up a few times. The chain employs TRBV6-1 and TRBJ2-5, with TRBD2 identical over 12 bases. V shed 5 bases, J shed 1 base, and the junction held 8 bases outside the gene matches. This CDR3 is 17 amino acids long. The germline V gene has CDR1 MNHNS and CDR2 SASEGT. The CDR3 sequence is CASSQQLAGGIQETQYF. The DNA for the CDR3 is TGTGCCAGCAGTCAGCAACTAGCGGGAGGAATCCAAGAGACCCAGTACTTC.

In its sample, this clonotype was seen many times. The chain has TRBV28 and TRBJ2-7, with a weak D call TRBD2 (6 bases). Per germline, CDR1 MDHEN and CDR2 SYDVKM. The V and J ends lost 8 bases and 1 base respectively, with 15 bases between them. CDR3 length: 14 residues. CDR3 sequence reads: CASGLEGRSYEQYF. The DNA for the CDR3 is TGTGCCAGCGGCTTGGAGGGGCGGTCCTACGAGCAGTACTTC.

To note about this clonotype: A much larger clonotype is one base distant, so this may be a read error. This chain links TRBV20-1 with TRBJ2-7, with 10 nucleotides matching TRBD2. CDR1 DFQATT and CDR2 SNEGSKA come from the germline V gene (reference sequence). The CDR3 has 17 amino acids. V shed 1 base, J shed 5 bases, and the junction held 14 bases outside the gene matches. The CDR3: CSARGPQSSGRVDEQYF. CDR3 bases: TGCAGTGCTAGAGGTCCCCAATCTAGCGGGAGAGTCGACGAGCAGTACTTC.

This clonotype was seen at least ten times. The chain is built from TRBV5-6 and TRBJ2-5, with TRBD1 identical over 11 bases. The J segment lost 5 bases and the V segment lost 5 bases, leaving 8 bases of the junction unmatched. CDR1 is SGHDT and CDR2 is YYEEEE in the germline V gene. The CDR3 sequence is 15 residues long. The CDR3 nucleotides read TGTGCCAGCAGTTGGGGACAGGGGGTAGGGGAGACCCAGTACTTC. This encodes CASSWGQGVGETQYF.

The V gene is TRBV6-1, the J gene TRBJ2-3, with TRBD1 identical over 10 bases. This CDR3 has 17 residues. Germline lookup yields CDR1 MNHNS and CDR2 SASEGT. The trim removed 6 bases at V and 4 bases at J, leaving 13 bases unmatched. CDR3 amino acids: CASSWKIGTGDADTQYF. For the CDR3, the DNA is TGTGCCAGCAGCTGGAAGATTGGGACAGGGGATGCAGATACGCAGTATTTT.

This chain uses TRBV9 with TRBJ1-2, with D uncertain. The V end lost 1 base, the J end lost 4 bases, and 17 bases lay between the germline ends. Germline V lookup: CDR1 SGDLS, CDR2 YYNGEE. The CDR3 covers 16 residues. The CDR3 DNA reads TGTGCCAGCAGCGTATCAGGTCAGGCCTATCCCTATGGCTACACCTTC. Residues: CASSVSGQAYPYGYTF.

A word on this clonotype: A much larger clone differs by one base, so this may be a read error. The CDR3 protein is CASRGADAQYF. CDR3 nucleotides: TGTGCCAGCCGAGGGGCAGATGCGCAGTATTTT. The chain employs TRBV2 and TRBJ2-3, with D possibly called TRBD1 or TRBD2 (5 bases each). Germline CDR1 is SNHLY and CDR2 is FYNNEI. The CDR3 contains 11 residues. The full variable domain, with the rest looked up from reference TRBV2 and TRBJ2-3, is EPEVTQTPSHQVTQMGQEVILRCVPISNHLYFYWYRQILGQKVEFLVSFYNNEISEKSEIFDDQFSVERPDGSNFTLKIRSTKLEDSAMYFCASRGADAQYFGPGTRLTVL.

This clonotype has a count of ten or more. The chain couples TRBV5-1 to TRBJ1-5; 7 nucleotides line up with TRBD1. The V segment lost 1 base and the J segment 7 bases; nucleotides outside the gene matches: 2. Germline CDR1 is SGHRS and CDR2 is YFSETQ. CDR3 size: 13 residues. Here the CDR3 DNA reads TGCGCCAGCAGCTTGCACAGGGGACAGCCCCAGCATTTT. Its protein is CASSLHRGQPQHF.

V usage is TRBV2 and J usage is TRBJ2-2; D unresolved. Germline assignment: CDR1 SNHLY and CDR2 FYNNEI. V was shortened by 4 bases and J by 0 bases, with 3 bases between the two germline ends. The length of the CDR3 is 13 residues. The DNA of the CDR3 is TGTGCCAGCAGTGTAGCGAACACCGGGGAGCTGTTTTTT. It yields the protein CASSVANTGELFF.

V is TRBV6-1 and J is TRBJ1-2; 9 bases agree with TRBD1. The ends lost 4 bases at V and 5 bases at J; junction bases unmatched: 11. Germline CDR1 MNHNS, CDR2 SASEGT. This CDR3 region has 16 residues. This CDR3 reads CASSVPDRGSLYGYTF. The CDR3 bases are TGTGCCAGCAGTGTCCCGGACAGGGGATCTTTGTATGGCTACACCTTC.

The chain has TRBV19 and TRBJ1-5; TRBD1 matches 8 bases. In germline, CDR1 is LNHDA, CDR2 SQIVND (reference sequence). The CDR3 spans 16 residues. The ends lost 3 bases at V and 0 bases at J; junction bases unmatched: 4. CDR3 in DNA: TGTGCCAGTAGTATGGTGGACAGGGCTAGCAATCAGCCCCAGCATTTT. Protein: CASSMVDRASNQPQHF.

This chain connects TRBV12-3 or TRBV12-4 to TRBJ2-1, with D tentatively TRBD2 (6 bases). This CDR3 has 12 amino acids. The V end lost 6 bases, the J end lost 10 bases, and 13 bases lay between the germline ends. The CDR3 spells CASSLQEGEQFF. As DNA, the CDR3 is TGTGCCAGCAGCCTACAGGAGGGAGAGCAGTTCTTC.

Regarding this clonotype: This sequence may be a read error, since a much larger clone differs from it by one base. The chain links TRBV12-3 or TRBV12-4 to TRBJ2-3, with D possibly being TRBD2 (5 bases). The CDR3 loop spans 12 amino acids. This chain's CDR3 is CVSSGPLDTQYF. As DNA, the CDR3 is TGTGTCAGCAGCGGTCCTCTAGATACGCAGTATTTT.

This clonotype showed up many times. The chain uses TRBV5-1 and TRBJ2-1, with D possibly TRBD2 on 6 matching bases. The germline V and J ends were trimmed by 3 bases and 9 bases, with 13 bases remaining between them. This CDR3 is built from 13 residues. The germline V gene has CDR1 SGHRS and CDR2 YFSETQ. CDR3 residues: CASSSGLPSEQFF. Written as DNA, the CDR3 is TGCGCCAGCAGCTCTGGACTACCTTCTGAGCAGTTCTTC.

Comment on this clonotype: The junction differs from germline at one of its ends, possibly a read error. This chain links TRBV14 with TRBJ2-1, with D possibly being TRBD1 (6 bases). Looked up from germline, CDR1 is SGHDN and CDR2 is FVKESK. The CDR3 is 12 residues long. The CDR3 bases are TGTGCCAGCAGCCAATACACCGGGACACCTATCTTC. This sequence encodes CASSQYTGTPIF. Full variable domain (rest looked up from reference TRBV14 and TRBJ2-1): EAGVTQFPSHSVIEKGQTVTLRCDPISGHDNLYWYRRVMGKEIKFLLHFVKESKQDESGMPNNRFLAERTGGTYSTLKVQPAELEDSGVYFCASSQYTGTPIFGPGTRLTVL.

Ten or more counts support this clonotype. V usage is TRBV5-6 and J usage is TRBJ2-7, with D possibly being TRBD1 (6 bases). Trimming removed 3 bases at V and 3 bases at J, with 13 bases between. Germline V gene lookup returns CDR1 SGHDT and CDR2 YYEEEE. This CDR3 is built from 14 residues. CDR3 nucleotide sequence: TGTGCCAGCAGCTCAGGACAGCGCAACTACGAGCAGTACTTC. This gives the protein CASSSGQRNYEQYF. The entire variable domain, with the rest obtained from reference TRBV5-6 and TRBJ2-7, is as follows: DAGVTQSPTHLIKTRGQQVTLRCSPKSGHDTVSWYQQALGQGPQFIFQYYEEEERQRGNFPDRFSGHQFPNYSSELNVNALLLGDSALYLCASSSGQRNYEQYFGPGTRLTVT.

This clonotype was detected ten times or more. The chain carries TRBV6-2 or TRBV6-3 and TRBJ2-1; D not resolved. The germline CDR1 and CDR2 sequences are MNHEY and SVGEGT. The V end was cut by 2 bases, the J end by 4 bases, with 12 bases between. This CDR3 is 15 amino acids long. In nucleotides, the CDR3 is TGTGCCAGCAGTTACGACCCGTTGGTATACAATGAGCAGTTCTTC. This sequence encodes CASSYDPLVYNEQFF.

This clonotype was observed at least ten times. The V and J genes are TRBV3-1 and TRBJ1-1; 10 nucleotides line up with TRBD1. This CDR3 has 15 amino acids. With 1 base clipped from V and 5 bases from J, the junction kept 4 bases outside the gene matches. CDR1 LGHDT and CDR2 YNNKEL come from the germline V gene (reference sequence). The CDR3 reads CASSQGGTGVTEAFF. In nucleotides, the CDR3 is TGTGCCAGCAGCCAAGGAGGGACAGGGGTTACTGAAGCTTTCTTT.

There are many counts of this clonotype. As DNA, the CDR3 is TGTGCCAGCAGTGAAGCGCTTACTGGGGGACTAGCGGGCAGGAACACCGGGGAGCTGTTTTTT. Translated: CASSEALTGGLAGRNTGELFF. The V gene is TRBV2, the J gene TRBJ2-2; 12 bases map to TRBD2. Losses at the gene ends were 0 bases for V and 1 base for J; bases not matched to a gene: 12. From germline, CDR1 is SNHLY and CDR2 FYNNEI. CDR3 size: 21 residues.

This clonotype has at least ten counts. V usage is TRBV20-1 and J usage is TRBJ1-2; a weak D match, TRBD1 (6 bases). Trimming stripped 0 bases from V and 4 bases from J, with 21 bases between. This CDR3 is 17 amino acids long. CDR1 and CDR2 (germline): DFQATT, SNEGSKA (reference sequence). The DNA for the CDR3 is TGCAGTGCTAGAGATTTTCAGGAGGAGGGGGGGAGCTATGGCTACACCTTC. This codes for CSARDFQEEGGSYGYTF.

This clonotype came up a few times. This chain links TRBV12-3 or TRBV12-4 with TRBJ2-2; 8 bases agree with TRBD2. This CDR3 is built from 14 residues. The junction had 7 bases not matched to a gene; V was cut back by 6 bases and J by 7 bases. CDR3 sequence reads: CASRWTSSFGELFF. In DNA, the CDR3 is TGTGCCAGCAGGTGGACTAGCTCCTTCGGGGAGCTGTTTTTT.

This clonotype occurred many times. CDR3: CASSFIAGGPVTYEQYF. The CDR3 DNA reads TGTGCCAGCAGCTTCATAGCGGGAGGGCCGGTAACCTACGAGCAGTACTTC. The chain carries TRBV7-9 and TRBJ2-7; 11 bases fit TRBD2. Losses at the gene ends were 3 bases for V and 2 bases for J; bases not matched to a gene: 9. Germline V gene lookup returns CDR1 SEHNR and CDR2 FQNEAQ (reference sequence). The CDR3 is made up of 17 amino acids.

This clonotype turned up a few times. The gene calls are TRBV20-1 and TRBJ2-7; weak D call: TRBD2 (5 bases). CDR3 size: 13 residues. Germline V CDR1 and CDR2: DFQATT, SNEGSKA (reference sequence). V dropped 3 bases and J dropped 2 bases, with 11 bases sitting between them. The CDR3 reads CSARGVGAYEQYF. The CDR3 coding sequence is TGCAGTGCTAGGGGAGTGGGAGCCTACGAGCAGTACTTC.

This clonotype was detected many times. The V and J genes are TRBV20-1 and TRBJ2-7; D is ambiguous. Trimming cost V 0 bases and J 0 bases, with 12 bases left between them. The CDR3 is 15 residues long. Germline V gene lookup returns CDR1 DFQATT and CDR2 SNEGSKA (reference sequence). CDR3 sequence (DNA): TGCAGTGCTAGAGATCGGAGAACTAACTCCTACGAGCAGTACTTC. This codes for CSARDRRTNSYEQYF.